The 10 T cell receptor beta chains in this list originate from one sample, sequenced in a study of blood T cell repertoires in COVID-19. The data were produced by immunoSEQ multiplex PCR, yet TCRdb's version contains in-frame clones alone and is incomplete. The sample includes roughly 170,000 clones, roughly 90% of them seen just once. The sample comprised peripheral blood. The receptors here all came from a man between 65 and 85 years old with active or convalescent COVID-19.

J is TRBJ2-7 and V is TRBV14; 8 nucleotides agree with TRBD1. Germline loops: CDR1 SGHDN, CDR2 FVKESK. This CDR3 has 13 amino acids. V was clipped by 0 bases and J by 7 bases; unmatched bases: 2. CDR3 in DNA: TGTGCCAGCAGCCAAGAGCAGGGGGCGGAGCAGTACTTC. Translating it yields CASSQEQGAEQYF.

The chain uses TRBV12-5 and TRBJ1-5, with a tentative D call TRBD1 (5 bases). In germline, CDR1 is LGHNT, CDR2 FRNRAP. The CDR3 has 14 amino acids. The V gene lost 2 bases and the J gene lost 4 bases, with 9 bases spanning the gap. CDR3 DNA sequence: TGTGCTAGTGGTTTGTACGACAGAAATCAGCCCCAGCATTTT. It specifies CASGLYDRNQPQHF. The variable domain in full, with the rest retrieved from reference TRBV12-5 and TRBJ1-5, is DARVTQTPRHKVTEMGQEVTMRCQPILGHNTVFWYRQTMMQGLELLAYFRNRAPLDDSGMPKDRFSAEMPDATLATLKIQPSEPRDSAVYFCASGLYDRNQPQHFGDGTRLSIL.

CDR3 residues: CASSLGQSEAFF. DNA for the CDR3: TGTGCCAGCAGCCTCGGACAGAGTGAAGCTTTCTTT. The chain joins TRBV25-1 to TRBJ1-1; the D gene is possibly TRBD1 (6 bases). This CDR3 spans 12 amino acids. Trimming took 6 bases from V and 7 from J, leaving 12 bases between them. The V gene's germline CDR1 is MGHDK and CDR2 SYGVNS. Using reference TRBV25-1 and TRBJ1-1 for the parts outside the CDR3, the full variable domain is EADIYQTPRYLVIGTGKKITLECSQTMGHDKMYWYQQDPGMELHLIHYSYGVNSTEKGDLSSESTVSRIRTEHFPLTLESARPSHTSQYLCASSLGQSEAFFGQGTRLTVV.

The chain employs TRBV6-5 and TRBJ1-1, with D uncertain. The V gene lost 3 bases and the J gene lost 1 base, with 15 bases spanning the gap. The CDR3 extends over 16 amino acids. Germline-derived CDR1 and CDR2 are MNHEY and SVGAGI. This chain's CDR3 is CASSYSRASGNTEAFF. The CDR3, as DNA: TGTGCCAGCAGTTATAGCCGAGCATCGGGGAACACTGAAGCTTTCTTT.

The chain has TRBV19 and TRBJ1-5, with a tentative D call TRBD1 (6 bases). This CDR3 is built from 14 residues. Germline lookup yields CDR1 LNHDA and CDR2 SQIVND (reference sequence). The ends were cut back, 4 bases at V and 3 bases at J, with 10 bases in the middle. In DNA, the CDR3 is TGTGCCAGTAGTACAACAGGGTACAATCAGCCCCAGCATTTT. The encoded protein is CASSTTGYNQPQHF.

J is TRBJ1-2 and V is TRBV29-1; the D gene is possibly TRBD1 (5 bases). Germline CDR1 SQVTM, CDR2 ANQGSEA. The V and J ends lost 4 bases and 7 bases respectively, with 7 bases between them. There are 10 residues in the CDR3. The CDR3 loop is CSVGQGGYTF. The CDR3 nucleotides read TGCAGCGTTGGGCAGGGTGGCTACACCTTC.

This rearrangement joins TRBV3-1 (or the pseudogene TRBV3-2) to TRBJ1-1; the D is unclear. The CDR3 length is 13 residues. Trimming pared 3 bases from V and 5 bases from J, leaving 10 bases between. Germline lookup yields CDR1 LGHDT and CDR2 YNNKEL (reference sequence). The CDR3, as DNA: TGTGCCAGCAGCCAGGGGAGTTGGACTGAAGCTTTCTTT. As protein: CASSQGSWTEAFF.

The chain uses TRBV7-8 and TRBJ2-1; D not resolved. The germline V gene encodes CDR1 SGHVS and CDR2 FQNEAQ. V lost 8 bases and J lost 7, with 15 bases in between. The CDR3 contains 13 residues. The CDR3 DNA follows: TGTGCCAGCTTGACGGCCTCTAGGAATGAGCAGTTCTTC. This translates into CASLTASRNEQFF.

The CDR3 nucleotides read TGTGCCAGCAGCTTCCGGCTAGCGGGGGGTGTACTCGACACCGGGGAGCTGTTTTTT. Translation: CASSFRLAGGVLDTGELFF. The chain is built from TRBV11-2 and TRBJ2-2; 11 bases line up with TRBD2. J gave up 3 bases and V 3 bases, and 12 bases lay outside the gene matches. The CDR3 is made up of 19 amino acids. CDR1 and CDR2 (germline): SGHAT, FQNNGV.

A note on this clone: Other nucleotide sequences in the sample specify the same CDR3. The chain combines TRBV18 with TRBJ1-1, with D possibly TRBD1 on 5 matching bases. The ends were cut back, 1 base at V and 2 bases at J, with 8 bases in the middle. The germline CDR1 and CDR2 sequences are KGHSH and LQKENI. The CDR3 has 14 residues. The CDR3 sequence: CASSPRQGNTEAFF. CDR3 bases: TGTGCCAGCTCACCACGGCAGGGAAACACTGAAGCTTTCTTT.